This entry lists 5 T cell receptor beta chains sequenced from one sample in a study of response to subunit inactivated influenza vaccine. Via MiXCR, TCRdb re-called the RT-PCR reads, giving one row per CDR3 protein. The table lists 500,000 or so distinct CDR3 sequences, roughly 9.8% of them singletons. This sample comprised PBMCs from blood, obtained about 40 days after vaccination. These receptors came from a man in his forties or fifties who received an inactivated influenza vaccine.

Only a few counts were recorded for this clonotype. The chain has TRBV11-1 and TRBJ2-1; possible D gene TRBD1, 6 bases. V was shortened by 5 bases and J by 0 bases, with 20 bases between the two germline ends. This CDR3 has 18 residues. Per germline, CDR1 SGHAT and CDR2 FQDESV (reference sequence). CDR3 region: CASSPARGSSSSYNEQFF. The CDR3 coding sequence is TGTGCCAGCAGCCCGGCCAGGGGTAGCAGTAGCTCCTACAATGAGCAGTTCTTC.

This rearrangement joins TRBV7-6 to TRBJ2-7; D remains unclear. Germline V lookup: CDR1 SGHVS, CDR2 FNYEAQ. The V and J ends lost 5 bases and 5 bases respectively, with 10 bases between them. The CDR3 loop spans 12 amino acids. The CDR3 spells CASSTHADEQYF. In nucleotides, the CDR3 is TGTGCCAGCAGCACCCACGCGGACGAGCAGTACTTC. Combining the CDR3 with reference TRBV7-6 and TRBJ2-7 gives the whole variable domain GAGVSQSPRYKVTKRGQDVALRCDPISGHVSLYWYRQALGQGPEFLTYFNYEAQQDKSGLPNDRFSAERPEGSISTLTIQRTEQRDSAMYRCASSTHADEQYFGPGTRLTVT.

The chain couples TRBV9 to TRBJ2-3; 11 positions agree with TRBD2. V trimming: 2 bases; J trimming: 3 bases; junction bases outside the gene matches: 11. Germline lookup yields CDR1 SGDLS and CDR2 YYNGEE. The CDR3 sequence is 18 residues long. The CDR3 reads CASSVLVLAGGTTDTQYF. The DNA of the CDR3 is TGTGCCAGCAGCGTCTTGGTTTTAGCGGGGGGGACGACAGATACGCAGTATTTT.

The chain employs TRBV14 and TRBJ2-1; D possibly corresponds to TRBD1 (6 bases). The V end was cut by 0 bases, the J end by 0 bases, with 15 bases between. The germline V gene has CDR1 SGHDN and CDR2 FVKESK. This CDR3 comprises 18 residues. CDR3 protein: CASSQETRQVSSYNEQFF. The CDR3 DNA follows: TGTGCCAGCAGCCAAGAGACCCGACAGGTCAGCTCCTACAATGAGCAGTTCTTC. The complete variable domain, with remaining parts taken from reference TRBV14 and TRBJ2-1, reads EAGVTQFPSHSVIEKGQTVTLRCDPISGHDNLYWYRRVMGKEIKFLLHFVKESKQDESGMPNNRFLAERTGGTYSTLKVQPAELEDSGVYFCASSQETRQVSSYNEQFFGPGTRLTVL.

This clonotype was detected a few times. The gene calls are TRBV20-1 and TRBJ2-1; D tentatively fits TRBD1 or TRBD2 (5 bases each). V was pared by 7 bases and J by 2 bases, with 18 bases between. Germline V gene sequence: CDR1 DFQATT, CDR2 SNEGSKA (reference sequence). The CDR3 loop spans 15 amino acids. CDR3 amino acids: CSVIIRDGAYNEQFF. CDR3 in DNA: TGCAGTGTTATAATCCGGGACGGAGCCTACAATGAGCAGTTCTTC.